These 5 T cell receptor beta chains share one sample of origin, sequenced in a study of T cells after yellow fever vaccination. TCRdb re-derived calls from the 5' RACE reads in MiXCR, one entry per CDR3 protein. The table includes about 340,000 distinct CDR3 sequences, about 4% detected once. The sequenced sample was PBMCs, obtained 5 days after the yellow fever booster vaccination. These receptors originate from a man younger than 30 who received the YFV17D yellow fever vaccine.

This clonotype came up a few times. The CDR3 nucleotides are TGCAGTGCTAGAGATCTCGGGGCGGGGGGGCCTTCAGAGACCCAGTACTTC. Translated: CSARDLGAGGPSETQYF. The V gene is TRBV20-1, the J gene TRBJ2-5; 9 bases are shared with TRBD2. Germline CDR1 and CDR2: DFQATT and SNEGSKA (reference sequence). The J segment lost 4 bases and the V segment lost 0 bases, leaving 12 bases of the junction unmatched. The CDR3 has 17 amino acids.

The sample holds a few counts of this clonotype. The chain links TRBV9 to TRBJ2-5; the D gene could be TRBD1 or TRBD2 (6 bases each). CDR3 length: 16 amino acids. Germline values: CDR1 SGDLS, CDR2 YYNGEE. The germline V and J ends were trimmed by 4 bases and 5 bases, with 21 bases remaining between them. CDR3 region: CASSPFTGAGRETQYF. CDR3 coding DNA: TGTGCCAGCAGCCCTTTTACGGGGGCAGGGCGGGAGACCCAGTACTTC.

The rearrangement uses TRBV2 and TRBJ2-2; D perhaps matches TRBD2 (5 bases). This CDR3 spans 15 amino acids. CDR1 and CDR2 from the germline V gene are SNHLY and FYNNEI. The V gene lost 5 bases and the J gene lost 6 bases, with 16 bases spanning the gap. The CDR3 reads CASSRSETGSGELFF. In DNA form, the CDR3 reads TGTGCCAGCAGTCGTTCCGAAACGGGGTCCGGGGAGCTGTTTTTT.

This clonotype was observed a handful of times. The CDR3 end shows no conserved phenylalanine or tryptophan, and so a read error is likely. The DNA is left out, because the CDR3 cannot be placed on it with certainty; the CDR3 is given as TCRdb lists it. The chain is built from TRBV7-2 and TRBJ2-7; the table names TRBD1, a call not compared with the DNA. Germline V lookup: CDR1 SGHTA, CDR2 FQGNSA. The CDR3 totals 14 residues, both ends included. The CDR3 spells CASSFSGQLSTLRL.

This clonotype was observed many times. The rearrangement uses TRBV2 and TRBJ1-6; no reliable D call. This CDR3 region has 14 residues. Germline assignment: CDR1 SNHLY and CDR2 FYNNEI. Trimming left V 2 bases short and J 8 bases short, with 10 bases between. CDR3 amino acids: CASSENGSYSPLHF. The CDR3 nucleotides are TGTGCCAGCAGTGAAAACGGCTCCTATTCACCCCTCCACTTT.